The present T cell receptor (beta chain) was sequenced within a study of CD8 T cells in Susac syndrome. RNA was extracted with the RNeasy kit, and a quantity of about 0.45 to 1 ug was reverse transcribed using random hexamers. A single record per CDR3 protein comes from TCRdb applying MiXCR to the immunoSEQ multiplex PCR reads. This table has some 180,000 distinct CDR3 sequences, around nine tenths appearing once. This clonotype was seen once. Germline CDR1 SQVTM, CDR2 ANQGSEA. Trimming removed 6 bases at V and 2 bases at J, with 19 bases between. This CDR3 is built from 15 residues. Negative isolation was used for CD8+ and CD4+ T cells and FACS enrichment for TEMRA cells.

V and J are TRBV29-1 and TRBJ1-1; no definite D call. The specimen was CD4+ T cells from PBMCs. The sequence came from a human donor with Susac syndrome. CDR3 residues: CSVRGAAVQNTEAFF. In DNA form, the CDR3 reads TGCAGCGTGAGAGGCGCGGCAGTACAAAACACTGAAGCTTTCTTT.